The 6 T cell receptor beta chains presented below share a single source sample, sequenced in a study of response to subunit inactivated influenza vaccine (dated by TCRdb to 2017 to 2018). Receptor amplification or capture employed RT-PCR. The listed sequencing device is Illumina HiSeq 2500. TCRdb trimmed public reads at Q25 via fastp, called clones via MiXCR and kept in-frame beta chains. Every entry covers one CDR3 protein and lists the most common genes and DNA from its rows. The sample table lists approximately 700,000 distinct CDR3 sequences, 15% to 19% of them with a count of one. Clones ranked in the top ten supply around a tenth of the sample. The input for sequencing was PBMCs from blood, taken 11 to 12 days after vaccination. The source is a man between 50 and 59 years old who received an inactivated influenza vaccine. Donor details come from another sample of the same person, matched by shared clones.

The table lists this clonotype with many counts. The chain combines TRBV20-1 with TRBJ1-1; no clear D gene. V dropped 3 bases and J dropped 0 bases, with 11 bases sitting between them. The germline gives CDR1 DFQATT, CDR2 SNEGSKA (reference sequence). CDR3 length: 14 residues. The CDR3 here is CSAREEDMNTEAFF. DNA of the CDR3: TGCAGTGCTAGGGAGGAAGACATGAACACTGAAGCTTTCTTT.

The chain carries TRBV4-2 and TRBJ2-6, with D perhaps matching TRBD1 (5 bases). Germline V gives CDR1 LGHNA, CDR2 YNFKEQ. With 2 bases removed from V and 0 bases from J, the gap between germline ends came to 11 bases. The CDR3 sequence is 17 residues long. In nucleotides, the CDR3 is TGTGCCAGCAGCCAAATACAGGATAGCTCTGGGGCCAACGTCCTGACTTTC. It is translated as CASSQIQDSSGANVLTF.

This clonotype showed up just a few times. The V call is TRBV7-2, the J call TRBJ2-3; D ambiguous. Trimming took off 2 bases at V and 7 bases at J, with 4 bases between the two ends. The CDR3 is made up of 11 amino acids. The V gene's germline CDR1 is SGHTA and CDR2 FQGNSA. The CDR3 DNA sequence: TGTGCCAGCAGCTTACCGTATACGCAGTATTTT. It yields the protein CASSLPYTQYF.

V usage is TRBV7-9 and J usage is TRBJ2-1; 8 bases are shared with TRBD1. CDR3 length: 15 residues. J was trimmed by 3 bases and V by 4 bases; bases with no gene match: 5. In germline, CDR1 is SEHNR, CDR2 FQNEAQ (reference sequence). In nucleotides, the CDR3 is TGTGCCAGCAGCTACCGGACAGGGATCTACAATGAGCAGTTCTTC. This gives the protein CASSYRTGIYNEQFF.

The chain carries TRBV5-1 and TRBJ1-1, with a weak D call TRBD1 (6 bases). The germline gives CDR1 SGHRS, CDR2 YFSETQ. The CDR3 sequence is 14 residues long. V lost 4 bases, J lost 4 bases, and 14 bases lay in between. The CDR3 coding sequence is TGCGCCAGCAGCCCGAGGGGGTTCGGCACTGAAGCTTTCTTT. Amino acid sequence: CASSPRGFGTEAFF. The full variable domain, completed using reference TRBV5-1 and TRBJ1-1, is KAGVTQTPRYLIKTRGQQVTLSCSPISGHRSVSWYQQTPGQGLQFLFEYFSETQRNKGNFPGRFSGRQFSNSRSEMNVSTLELGDSALYLCASSPRGFGTEAFFGQGTRLTVV.

This clonotype was found many times. The J gene is TRBJ2-7, the V gene TRBV6-5, with TRBD2 identical over 9 bases. The CDR3 runs 15 residues. Trimming removed 0 bases from V and 4 bases from J; junction bases left unmatched: 4. In germline, CDR1 is MNHEY, CDR2 SVGAGI. CDR3 DNA: TGTGCCAGCAGTTACTCGGCTAGCGGGAAGTACGAGCAGTACTTC. Encoded protein: CASSYSASGKYEQYF.